A selection of T cell receptor beta chains follows, all from one sample in a study of cytomegalovirus exposure and HLA in healthy donors. The protocol was immunoSEQ multiplex PCR, while the TCRdb copy is restricted to in-frame clones and leaves out a portion. The sample carries about 110,000 clones, more than 65% recorded once. Sample: PBMCs. The receptors originated from a man aged 25-45 years in good health and CMV-seronegative. Both conserved end residues are part of each CDR3. The D gene is left open where the match is weak. For some rows the clone size is stated as once, few or many, or as a class when expanded; others skip it.

d_call clone_size j_call v_call cdr3_nt cdr3_aa
TRBD2 - TRBJ2-3 TRBV7-9 TGTTCCAGCAGCTTAGGTCTAGCGGGAGTAGTATATACGCAGTATTTT CSSSLGLAGVVYTQYF
TRBD1 - TRBJ1-2 TRBV28 TGTGCCAGCAGGCCGACAGGGAGATTTTCGAGGGGAAACTATGGCTACACCTTC CASRPTGRFSRGNYGYTF
TRBD2 few TRBJ2-7 TRBV11-2 TGTGCCAGCAGCTTAATTCTAGCGGGAGGGCTCGGGTACGAGCAGTACTTC CASSLILAGGLGYEQYF
- - TRBJ1-5 TRBV7-2 TGTGCCAGCAGCTTATCGGGGTCTAGCAATCAGCCCCAGCATTTT CASSLSGSSNQPQHF
- - TRBJ2-7 TRBV7-3 TGTGCCAGCAGCTTTACAGGTCCCGGAATCTACGAGCAGTACTTC CASSFTGPGIYEQYF
TRBD2 - TRBJ2-1 TRBV6-5 TGTGCCAGCAGTTACGGGGCGGGAGAATCCTACAATGAGCAGTTCTTC CASSYGAGESYNEQFF
- - TRBJ1-2 TRBV4-3 TGCGCCAGCAGCCAAATAGTCTACTATGGCTACACCTTC CASSQIVYYGYTF
TRBD1 - TRBJ2-5 TRBV5-6 TGTGCCAGCAGCGGGGGACAGCACTCCAGGGAGACCCAGTACTTC CASSGGQHSRETQYF
TRBD1 - TRBJ1-5 TRBV6-6 TGTGCCAGCAGTAAGACAGGGAGCAATCAGCCCCAGCATTTT CASSKTGSNQPQHF
TRBD2 - TRBJ2-3 TRBV11-3 TGTGCCAGCAGCACAGGACTAGCGGAGCGCACAGATACGCAGTATTTT CASSTGLAERTDTQYF
TRBD1 few TRBJ1-6 TRBV23-1 TGCGCCAGCAGTCATTCGCGGACTAACAAGGACAGGGTGGGAGGCTCACCCCTCCACTTT CASSHSRTNKDRVGGSPLHF
- - TRBJ1-2 TRBV6-1 TGTGCCAGCAGGGCCTTTTTTGGTGCTAACTATGGCTACACCTTC CASRAFFGANYGYTF
- few TRBJ2-3 TRBV19 TGTGCCAGTAGTATTCAACAGGGACATACAGATACGCAGTATTTT CASSIQQGHTDTQYF
- - TRBJ2-5 TRBV7-5 TGTGCCAGAAGCTTAACTAGCGGGAGGCTGGAGGAGACCCAGTACTTC CARSLTSGRLEETQYF
- - TRBJ2-7 TRBV5-1 TGCGCCAGCAGCTTCGGGCCACAGGGTAAATCCTACGAGCAGTACTTC CASSFGPQGKSYEQYF
- - TRBJ1-1 TRBV7-3 TGTGCCAGCAGCTTACGCCGAGAGGCTGAAGCTTTCTTT CASSLRREAEAFF
- - TRBJ2-3 TRBV7-9 TGTGCCAGCAGCTCCCCTGCGGGGGATACGCAGTATTTT CASSSPAGDTQYF
TRBD2 - TRBJ2-7 TRBV5-6 TGTGCCAGCAGCGCGGCTAGCGGGTTCTCCTACGAGCAGTACTTC CASSAASGFSYEQYF
- - TRBJ1-3 TRBV4-3 TGCGCCAGCACCCCTGCAGGTGGAAACACCATATATTTT CASTPAGGNTIYF
TRBD2 few TRBJ2-7 TRBV11-3 TGTGCCAGCAGCTACGGACTAGCGTTGAGCTCCTACGAGCAGTACTTC CASSYGLALSSYEQYF
- - TRBJ2-3 TRBV5-1 TGCGCCAGCAGCTTGGGGAGGACCACAGATACGCAGTATTTT CASSLGRTTDTQYF
- - TRBJ2-7 TRBV2 TGTGCCAGCAGTGGGTCAGCGGAGACCTACGAGCAGTACTTC CASSGSAETYEQYF
- - TRBJ1-1 TRBV5-8 TGTGCCAGCAGCTTCGGGCAGGAGGGGACTGAAGCTTTCTTT CASSFGQEGTEAFF
- - TRBJ2-7 TRBV5-1 TGCGCCAGCAGCTGGGGGGACTCGTCTTACGAGCAGTACTTC CASSWGDSSYEQYF
TRBD2 - TRBJ2-5 TRBV7-7 TGTGCTAGCAGCCGACTAGCGGGGCAAGAGGCCCAGTACTTC CASSRLAGQEAQYF
- - TRBJ2-3 TRBV6-7 TGTGCCAGCACACGTAACCACCGCTCGACCCCAGCGGGCGACACAGATACGCAGTATTTT CASTRNHRSTPAGDTDTQYF
TRBD1 few TRBJ2-7 TRBV13 TGTGCCAGCAGCTTATATGCCGGGACAGGGGATCTCTTC CASSLYAGTGDLF
- - TRBJ2-7 TRBV7-9 TGTGCCAGCAGCTTAGAAGTGCCCTACGAGCAGTACTTC CASSLEVPYEQYF
TRBD1 - TRBJ1-2 TRBV29-1 TGCAGCGGGGGGGACAGGGAGAATGGCTACACCTTC CSGGDRENGYTF
- - TRBJ2-7 TRBV6-1 TGTGCCAGCACCTTAAGAGAGAGAGGCTACGAGCAGTACTTC CASTLRERGYEQYF
TRBD1 - TRBJ2-5 TRBV7-2 TGTGCCAGCAGCTGGACAGGGGAGACCCAGTACTTC CASSWTGETQYF
TRBD1 once TRBJ1-1 TRBV20-1 TGCAGTGCTAGGGACAGGGTGTCGGCTTTCTTT CSARDRVSAFF
TRBD1 - TRBJ2-7 TRBV10-3 TGTGCCATCAGTGAGTCGTTGGGGGCAGGGGGAACCTACGAGCAGTACTTC CAISESLGAGGTYEQYF
TRBD2 once TRBJ2-7 TRBV19 TGTGCCAGTAGTATAGCCGCGGGGGGCGGATCCTACGAGCAGTACTTC CASSIAAGGGSYEQYF
- - TRBJ2-5 TRBV7-9 TGTGCCAGCAGCTTAGCGGAGGGTTTGGAGACCCAGTACTTC CASSLAEGLETQYF
TRBD1 - TRBJ1-1 TRBV5-1 TGCGCCAGCAGCTTCGGGACAGTTGAGAACACTGAAGCTTTCTTT CASSFGTVENTEAFF
TRBD1 few TRBJ1-5 TRBV18 TGTGCCAGCTCACCAGGGACAGGGAGCGGTCAGCCCCAGCATTTT CASSPGTGSGQPQHF
- - TRBJ2-5 TRBV5-1 TGCGCCAGCAGCTTGGCGGGTCTCGGAGAGACCCAGTACTTC CASSLAGLGETQYF
- - TRBJ1-5 TRBV4-3 TGCGCCAGCAGCCAAGGGCCCTATCAGCCCCAGCATTTT CASSQGPYQPQHF
- - TRBJ2-7 TRBV6-5 TGTGCCAGCAGTTACCGGAGGGACCTTGACGAGCAGTACTTC CASSYRRDLDEQYF
TRBD1 - TRBJ2-7 TRBV28 TGTGCCAGCAGCCCTTCGCCGGGACAGGGGAGGGCCGAGCAGTACTTC CASSPSPGQGRAEQYF
- few TRBJ1-4 TRBV10-3 TGTGCCATCAGTGGGACAGACCGTGAAAAACTGTTTTTT CAISGTDREKLFF
- few TRBJ2-1 TRBV6-4 TGTGCCAGCAGTGGCGGGGAACGCGGAGAGCAGTTCTTC CASSGGERGEQFF
TRBD2 - TRBJ2-3 TRBV29-1 TGCAGCGTCCTCGGGACTAGCGGGAACGCAGATACGCAGTATTTT CSVLGTSGNADTQYF
- - TRBJ1-5 TRBV14 TGTGCCAGCAGCCAAGGGACTAGTGCAGATACGCAGCATTTT CASSQGTSADTQHF
TRBD1 - TRBJ1-3 TRBV16 TGTGCCAGCAGCCCGACCTCGGGACAGGTCTCTGGAAACACCATATATTTT CASSPTSGQVSGNTIYF
- - TRBJ1-5 TRBV6-6 TGTGCCAGCAGCATGAAGGGGGACAATCAGCCCCAGCATTTT CASSMKGDNQPQHF
- - TRBJ2-5 TRBV27 TGTGCCAGCAGCTACTGGGGGGGACACCTCCAAGAGACCCAGTACTTC CASSYWGGHLQETQYF
- - TRBJ2-7 TRBV6-5 TGTGCCAGCAGTTCCGACAGAAATCAGTACTTC CASSSDRNQYF
- few TRBJ1-1 TRBV5-4 TGTGCCAGCAGCCCCGACAGGAGGATGAACACTGAAGCTTTCTTT CASSPDRRMNTEAFF
TRBD2 - TRBJ2-1 TRBV6-1 TGTGCCAGCAGTGAATGGGTGCTGCTAGCGGGAGGGGGGGAAAAGCTCTTC CASSEWVLLAGGGEKLF
TRBD2 few TRBJ2-3 TRBV25-1 TGTGCCAGCAGTGGGGGACTAGTGAGTGGCACAGATACGCAGTATTTT CASSGGLVSGTDTQYF
- - TRBJ2-2 TRBV28 TGTGCCAGCAGGAGGGACTGGAACACCGGGGAGCTGTTTTTT CASRRDWNTGELFF
- few TRBJ2-3 TRBV7-7 TGTGCTAGCAGCCGGTCGGGGGGCGGTAAAGATACGCAGTATTTT CASSRSGGGKDTQYF
- - TRBJ1-1 TRBV7-3 TGTGCCAGCAGCGTGACAGTGAACACTGAAGCTTTCTTT CASSVTVNTEAFF
- - TRBJ1-3 TRBV29-1 TGCAGCGTTCGGGAAAGGACAGTCCACTCTGGAAACACCATATATTTT CSVRERTVHSGNTIYF